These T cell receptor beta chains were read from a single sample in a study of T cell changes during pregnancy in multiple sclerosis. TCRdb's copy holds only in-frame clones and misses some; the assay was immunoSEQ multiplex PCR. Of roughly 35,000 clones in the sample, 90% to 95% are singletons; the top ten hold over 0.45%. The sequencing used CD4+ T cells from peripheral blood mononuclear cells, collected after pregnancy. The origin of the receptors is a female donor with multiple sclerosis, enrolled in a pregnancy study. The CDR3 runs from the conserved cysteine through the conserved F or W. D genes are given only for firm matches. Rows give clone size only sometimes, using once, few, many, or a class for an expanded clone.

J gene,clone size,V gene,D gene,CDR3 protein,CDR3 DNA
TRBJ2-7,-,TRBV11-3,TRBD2,CASSPHGGGYEQYF,TGTGCCAGCAGCCCGCACGGCGGGGGCTACGAGCAGTACTTC
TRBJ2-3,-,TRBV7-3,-,CASSRSNPQDTQYF,TGTGCCAGCAGCCGTTCTAACCCCCAAGATACGCAGTATTTT
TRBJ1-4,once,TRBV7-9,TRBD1,CASSLGQAYNEKLFF,TGTGCCAGCAGCCTAGGACAGGCCTATAATGAAAAACTGTTTTTT
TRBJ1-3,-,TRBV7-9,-,CASSSRTASSGNTIYF,TGTGCCAGCAGCTCACGGACAGCCTCCTCTGGAAACACCATATATTTT
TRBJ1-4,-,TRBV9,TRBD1,CASSVWDRAEKLFF,TGTGCCAGCAGCGTATGGGACAGGGCTGAAAAACTGTTTTTT
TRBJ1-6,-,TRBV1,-,CTSSRGSSYNSPLHF,TGCACCAGCAGCCGAGGTAGCTCCTATAATTCACCCCTCCACTTT
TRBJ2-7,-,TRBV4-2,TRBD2,CASSQETSGAYEQYF,TGTGCCAGCAGCCAAGAAACTAGCGGAGCCTACGAGCAGTACTTC
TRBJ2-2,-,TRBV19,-,CASSDRTALFGELFF,TGTGCCAGTAGCGACAGAACAGCACTTTTCGGGGAGCTGTTTTTT
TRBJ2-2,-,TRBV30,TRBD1,CAWGTEFTGELFF,TGTGCCTGGGGGACAGAATTCACCGGGGAGCTGTTTTTT
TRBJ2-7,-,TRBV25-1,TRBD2,CASSGGSRNEQYF,TGTGCCAGCAGCGGGGGGAGTAGGAACGAGCAGTACTTC
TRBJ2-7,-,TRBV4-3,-,CASSQGGGGSLYEQYF,TGCGCCAGCAGCCAAGGAGGGGGGGGCAGCCTTTACGAGCAGTACTTC
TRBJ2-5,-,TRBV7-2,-,CASSLALAFQETQYF,TGTGCCAGCAGCTTAGCGTTGGCTTTCCAAGAGACCCAGTACTTC
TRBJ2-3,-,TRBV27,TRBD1,CASSSTGDTDTQYF,TGTGCCAGCAGCTCCACAGGGGACACGGATACGCAGTATTTT
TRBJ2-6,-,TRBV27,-,CASSSMSSGANVLTF,TGTGCCAGCAGTTCAATGAGCTCTGGGGCCAACGTCCTGACTTTC
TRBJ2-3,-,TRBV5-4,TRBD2,CASSFGAGGADTQYF,TGTGCCAGCAGCTTTGGGGCGGGAGGGGCAGATACGCAGTATTTT
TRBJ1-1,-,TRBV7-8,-,CASSRERTEAFF,TGTGCCAGCAGCCGGGAGAGGACTGAAGCTTTCTTT
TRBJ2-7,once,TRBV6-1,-,CASSDRGEQYF,TGTGCCAGCAGTGACAGGGGCGAGCAGTACTTC
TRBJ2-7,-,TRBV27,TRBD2,CASSRTSGTSYEQYF,TGTGCCAGCAGCCGGACTAGCGGGACTTCCTACGAGCAGTACTTC
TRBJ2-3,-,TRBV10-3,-,CAIRPLAGADTQYF,TGTGCCATCAGACCCCTAGCAGGGGCAGATACGCAGTATTTT
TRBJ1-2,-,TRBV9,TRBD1,CASSLSTGGQGAYGYTF,TGTGCCAGCAGCCTATCAACTGGCGGACAGGGGGCATATGGCTACACCTTC